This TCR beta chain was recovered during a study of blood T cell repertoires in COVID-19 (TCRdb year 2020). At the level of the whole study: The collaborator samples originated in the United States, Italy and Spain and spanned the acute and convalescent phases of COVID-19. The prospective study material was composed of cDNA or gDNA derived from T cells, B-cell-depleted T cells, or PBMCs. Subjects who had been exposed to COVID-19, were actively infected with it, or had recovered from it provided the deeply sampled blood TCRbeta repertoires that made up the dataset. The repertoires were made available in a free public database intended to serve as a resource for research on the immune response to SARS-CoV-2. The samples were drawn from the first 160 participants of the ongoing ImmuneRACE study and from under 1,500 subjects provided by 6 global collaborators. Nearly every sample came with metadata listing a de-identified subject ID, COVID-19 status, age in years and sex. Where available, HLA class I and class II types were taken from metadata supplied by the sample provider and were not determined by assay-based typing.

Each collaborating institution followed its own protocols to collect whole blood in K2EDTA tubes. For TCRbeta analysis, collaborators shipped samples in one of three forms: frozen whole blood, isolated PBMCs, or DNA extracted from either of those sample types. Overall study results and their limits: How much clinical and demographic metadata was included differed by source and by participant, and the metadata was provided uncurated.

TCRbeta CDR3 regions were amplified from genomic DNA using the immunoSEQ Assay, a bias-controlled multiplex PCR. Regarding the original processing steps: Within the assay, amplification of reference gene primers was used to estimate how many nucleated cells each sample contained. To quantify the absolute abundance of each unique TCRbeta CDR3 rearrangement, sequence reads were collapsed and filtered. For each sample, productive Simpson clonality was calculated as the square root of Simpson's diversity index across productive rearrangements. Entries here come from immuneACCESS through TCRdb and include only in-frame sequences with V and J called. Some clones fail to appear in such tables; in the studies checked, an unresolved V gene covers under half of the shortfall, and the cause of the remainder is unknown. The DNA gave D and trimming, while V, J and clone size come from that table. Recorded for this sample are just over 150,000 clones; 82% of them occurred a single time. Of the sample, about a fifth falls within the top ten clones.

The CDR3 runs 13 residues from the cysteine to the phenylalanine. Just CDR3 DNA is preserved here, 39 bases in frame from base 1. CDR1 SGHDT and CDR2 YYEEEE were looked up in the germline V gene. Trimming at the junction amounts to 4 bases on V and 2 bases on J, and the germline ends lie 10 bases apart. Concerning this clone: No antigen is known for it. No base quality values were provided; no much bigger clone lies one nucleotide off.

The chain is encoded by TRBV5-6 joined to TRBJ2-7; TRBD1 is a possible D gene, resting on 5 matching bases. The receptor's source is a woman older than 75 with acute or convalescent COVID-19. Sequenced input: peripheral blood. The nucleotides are TGTGCCAGCAGCCTACAGGCCCCCTACGAGCAGTACTTC. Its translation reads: CASSLQAPYEQYF.